This TCR beta chain was found in a study of T cell responses to AZD1222 COVID-19 vaccine. Libraries were prepared by immunoSEQ multiplex PCR; TCRdb keeps only in-frame clonotypes and omits some of them. The sample holds some 140,000 clones, roughly 90% seen once. For this clone: Its target is not known.

Broader study findings: Every sample of the repertoires postdated the peak T cell response. Spike as a whole was targeted by vaccine-associated CD4 TCRs, dominant at 160-218 and 743-854.

V lost 3 bases and J 6 bases, leaving 9 bases between the germline ends. The CDR3 is made up of 12 amino acids. CDR1 and CDR2 from the germline V gene are LNHNV and YYDKDF (reference sequence). The specimen comprised peripheral blood, sampled 28 days after the second AZD1222 dose. This chain connects TRBV15 to TRBJ2-7; no reliable D call. The source is an adult who received the AZD1222 COVID-19 vaccine. CDR3 amino acids: CATSRGSGEQYF. CDR3 DNA: TGTGCCACCAGCAGGGGTTCGGGCGAGCAGTACTTC.